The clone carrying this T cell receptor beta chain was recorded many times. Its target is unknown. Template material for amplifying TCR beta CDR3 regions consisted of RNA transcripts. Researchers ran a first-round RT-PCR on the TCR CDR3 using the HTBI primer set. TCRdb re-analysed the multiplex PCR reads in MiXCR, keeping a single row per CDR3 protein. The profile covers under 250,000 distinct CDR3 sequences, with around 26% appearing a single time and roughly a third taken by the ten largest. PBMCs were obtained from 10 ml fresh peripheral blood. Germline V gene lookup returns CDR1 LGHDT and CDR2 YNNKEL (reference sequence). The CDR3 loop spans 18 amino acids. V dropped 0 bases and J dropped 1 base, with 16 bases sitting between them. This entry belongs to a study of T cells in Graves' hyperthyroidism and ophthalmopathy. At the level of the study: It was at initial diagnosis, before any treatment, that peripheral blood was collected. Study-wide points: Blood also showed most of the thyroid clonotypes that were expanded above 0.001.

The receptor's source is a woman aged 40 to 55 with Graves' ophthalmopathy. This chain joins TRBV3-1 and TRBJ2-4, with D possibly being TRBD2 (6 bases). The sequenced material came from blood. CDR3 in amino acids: CASSQDLGGADAKNIQYF. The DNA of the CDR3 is TGTGCCAGCAGCCAAGATCTAGGAGGGGCAGACGCCAAAAACATTCAGTACTTC.